The 25 T cell receptor beta chains presented below share a single source sample, sequenced in a study of identical twins (dated by TCRdb to the mid-2010s). The library relied on 5' RACE. The reads were generated on an Illumina HiSeq 2000. In-frame beta chains were kept once TCRdb had trimmed the public reads at Q25 with fastp and called clones with MiXCR. Every distinct CDR3 protein forms one entry, paired with its most common genes and DNA. For this sample there are 1,800,000 or so distinct CDR3 sequences; less than 35% appear just once. The ten largest clones take up over 0.25% of the sample. The sample taken for sequencing was cord blood. The receptors stem from a newborn girl in good health.

About this clonotype: The CDR3 does not end in the conserved phenylalanine or tryptophan, so this is likely a read error. V and J are TRBV5-5 and TRBJ2-3; a possible D gene is TRBD1 (6 bases). This CDR3 is 13 amino acids long. Germline V gene sequence: CDR1 SGHKS, CDR2 YYEKEE (reference sequence). The chain's CDR3 is CAGSSQGPDTQYS. Written as DNA, the CDR3 is TGTGCCGGCAGCTCACAGGGTCCAGATACGCAGTATTCT.

This clonotype has a count of ten or more. V and J are TRBV20-1 and TRBJ2-7; TRBD2 might be the D (5 bases). The CDR3 is 14 amino acids. V shed 0 bases and J shed 0 bases, with 9 bases lying between them. The germline gives CDR1 DFQATT, CDR2 SNEGSKA (reference sequence). The CDR3 bases are TGCAGTGCTAGAGAGGGGAGTTCCTCCTACGAGCAGTACTTC. This sequence encodes CSAREGSSSYEQYF.

The chain joins TRBV6-1 to TRBJ1-1; possibly TRBD1 for D (5 bases). Germline-derived CDR1 and CDR2 are MNHNS and SASEGT. Trimming pared 7 bases from V and 0 bases from J, leaving 12 bases between. The CDR3 runs to 14 residues. The CDR3 protein is CASIPGTVNTEAFF. The CDR3 nucleotides are TGTGCCAGCATTCCCGGGACGGTGAACACTGAAGCTTTCTTT.

In this sample, this clonotype turned up a few times. CDR3: CAWSVRLNYGYTF. The CDR3 DNA follows: TGTGCCTGGAGTGTACGACTGAACTATGGCTACACCTTC. The chain employs TRBV30 and TRBJ1-2; no definite D call. V lost 0 bases to trimming and J lost 2 bases, with 7 bases between them. The CDR3 spans 13 residues. Germline loops: CDR1 GTSNPN, CDR2 SVGIG (reference sequence).

The chain links TRBV14 to TRBJ1-2; 8 bases are a match to TRBD1. Germline V gene data show CDR1 as SGHDN and CDR2 as FVKESK. The CDR3 runs 14 residues. Trimming cost V 3 bases and J 2 bases; bases outside gene matches: 2. CDR3 nucleotide sequence: TGTGCCAGCAGCCAGACAGGGGTAAACTATGGCTACACCTTC. Its translation is CASSQTGVNYGYTF.

V and J are TRBV5-1 and TRBJ2-3; 12 nucleotides match TRBD2. V was clipped by 0 bases and J by 2 bases; unmatched bases: 7. The CDR3 runs 18 residues. The germline V gene encodes CDR1 SGHRS and CDR2 YFSETQ. In DNA, the CDR3 is TGCGCCAGCAGCTTGGCGGCTCTAGCGGGAGGGTACACAGATACGCAGTATTTT. It specifies CASSLAALAGGYTDTQYF.

This rearrangement joins TRBV10-3 to TRBJ2-5; 10 nucleotides line up with TRBD2. Looked up from germline, CDR1 is ENHRY and CDR2 is SYGVKD. This CDR3 region has 16 residues. V was clipped by 5 bases and J by 11 bases; unmatched bases: 17. DNA for the CDR3: TGTGCCATCAGTCGGGCGACTAGCGGGTCCTCTAATGAGCAGTACTTC. Protein product: CAISRATSGSSNEQYF.

The sample holds many counts of this clonotype. The V call is TRBV29-1, the J call TRBJ2-6; tentatively, D is TRBD2 (5 bases). The CDR3 runs 15 residues. V lost 3 bases and J 0 bases, leaving 9 bases between the germline ends. Germline assignment: CDR1 SQVTM and CDR2 ANQGSEA. DNA for the CDR3: TGCAGCGTTGACGAGGGCAACTCTGGGGCCAACGTCCTGACTTTC. It yields the protein CSVDEGNSGANVLTF.

This clonotype was counted a few times. The chain combines TRBV20-1 with TRBJ2-1; no firm D call. The germline V gene encodes CDR1 DFQATT and CDR2 SNEGSKA (reference sequence). V lost 0 bases, J lost 1 base, and 10 bases lay in between. This CDR3 spans 15 amino acids. CDR3 residues: CSARDPLSSYNEQFF. The DNA of the CDR3 is TGCAGTGCTAGAGATCCCCTTTCATCCTACAATGAGCAGTTCTTC.

The chain carries TRBV15 and TRBJ2-1; 8 bases line up with TRBD1. CDR3 size: 15 residues. J lost 0 bases, V lost 5 bases, and 3 bases had no gene match. CDR1 is LNHNV, CDR2 YYDKDF, per germline (reference sequence). CDR3 DNA sequence: TGTGCCACCAGCGTCGGGACAGGCTCCTACAATGAGCAGTTCTTC. Translating gives CATSVGTGSYNEQFF.

Points on this clonotype: Being one base from a much bigger clone, this may be a read error. The genes are TRBV5-1 and TRBJ2-1, with TRBD2 matching 11 bases. The J call is in doubt because the DNA end fits TRBJ2-7 better. The germline V gene encodes CDR1 SGHRS and CDR2 YFSETQ. This CDR3 has 17 residues. This CDR3 reads CASSLASGRRTYNEQYF. CDR3 sequence (DNA): TGCGCCAGCAGCTTGGCTAGCGGGAGGAGGACCTACAATGAGCAGTACTTC.

The rearrangement joins TRBV27 to TRBJ2-1; 9 bases fit TRBD2. After removal of 1 base from V and 3 bases from J, the junction contained 4 bases not matched to a gene. Germline values: CDR1 MNHEY, CDR2 SMNVEV (reference sequence). CDR3 length: 16 amino acids. The CDR3 sequence is CASSLFPSGVYNEQFF. CDR3 in DNA: TGTGCCAGCAGTTTATTTCCTAGCGGGGTCTACAATGAGCAGTTCTTC.

This clonotype turned up a few times. CDR3 amino acids: CATSDLTSGYQETQYF. DNA for the CDR3: TGTGCCACCAGTGATTTGACTAGCGGGTACCAAGAGACCCAGTACTTC. The chain is built from TRBV24-1 and TRBJ2-5, with 9 bases that match TRBD2. V was pared by 0 bases and J by 0 bases, with 1 base of the junction left unmatched. This CDR3 spans 16 amino acids. CDR1 and CDR2 from the germline V gene are KGHDR and SFDVKD.

This clonotype turned up a few times. The chain combines TRBV7-9 with TRBJ2-4; D perhaps matches TRBD1 (5 bases). The CDR3 loop spans 12 amino acids. The germline gives CDR1 SEHNR, CDR2 FQNEAQ (reference sequence). Trimming removed 5 bases from V and 13 bases from J, with 15 bases in between. The CDR3 sequence is CASSNAKGLQYF. CDR3 sequence (DNA): TGTGCCAGCAGCAATGCGAAGGGGTTGCAGTACTTC.

V and J are TRBV4-1 and TRBJ1-2; D not resolved. From germline, CDR1 is MGHRA and CDR2 YSYEKL. The length of the CDR3 is 14 residues. Trimming cost V 4 bases and J 4 bases, with 13 bases left between them. CDR3 amino acids: CASSRPTDFYGYTF. The CDR3 coding sequence is TGCGCCAGCAGCCGACCGACGGATTTCTATGGCTACACCTTC.

As to this clonotype: One junction end disagrees with the germline gene, perhaps due to a read error. The gene calls are TRBV12-3 or TRBV12-4 and TRBJ2-4; 11 bases are a match to TRBD1. The CDR3 totals 15 residues. For the CDR3, the DNA is TGTGCCAGCAGTAGGACAGGGGGCGCCGTAAACATTAAGTACTTC. This encodes CASSRTGGAVNIKYF.

This clonotype was detected a few times. The chain carries TRBV25-1 and TRBJ2-3; TRBD1 is a possible D gene (6 bases). The length of the CDR3 is 20 residues. Trimming stripped 3 bases from V and 5 bases from J, with 30 bases between. The germline V gene has CDR1 MGHDK and CDR2 SYGVNS. DNA for the CDR3: TGTGCCAGCAGTGACTCCGTGGACTTTCCCCCTACTTGGACAGTAGATACGCAGTATTTT. It yields the protein CASSDSVDFPPTWTVDTQYF. Full variable domain (missing parts from reference TRBV25-1 and TRBJ2-3): EADIYQTPRYLVIGTGKKITLECSQTMGHDKMYWYQQDPGMELHLIHYSYGVNSTEKGDLSSESTVSRIRTEHFPLTLESARPSHTSQYLCASSDSVDFPPTWTVDTQYFGPGTRLTVL.

The rearrangement links TRBV7-9 to TRBJ2-6, with D perhaps matching TRBD1 or TRBD2 (6 bases each). The V gene's germline CDR1 is SEHNR and CDR2 FQNEAQ (reference sequence). The CDR3 loop spans 17 amino acids. Trimming pared 5 bases from V and 0 bases from J, leaving 14 bases between. CDR3 sequence: CASSLLKGGSGANVLTF. As DNA, the CDR3 is TGTGCCAGCAGCCTCCTTAAGGGGGGCTCTGGGGCCAACGTCCTGACTTTC.

The V and J genes are TRBV27 and TRBJ2-7; 10 bases agree with TRBD2. V was clipped by 4 bases and J by 3 bases; unmatched bases: 6. CDR1 is MNHEY, CDR2 SMNVEV, per germline (reference sequence). The CDR3 runs to 15 residues. Written as DNA, the CDR3 is TGTGCCAGCAGTTCGAAACTAGCGGGGCTCTACGAGCAGTACTTC. It is translated as CASSSKLAGLYEQYF.

Notes on this clonotype: At one end, the junction sequence differs from germline, possibly due to a read error. The chain uses TRBV12-3 or TRBV12-4 and TRBJ1-2; D ambiguous. The CDR3 has 11 amino acids. Here the CDR3 DNA reads TGTGCCAGCAGTTTGCCTTATGGCTACAGCTTC. Its protein is CASSLPYGYSF.

For this clonotype: Since a much larger clone is just one base distant, this may be a read error. The V call is TRBV9, the J call TRBJ2-5; D gene unclear. The J call may be incorrect, as the DNA end agrees better with TRBJ2-7. The V gene's germline CDR1 is SGDLS and CDR2 YYNGEE. The CDR3 loop spans 14 amino acids. The DNA for the CDR3 is TGTGCCAGCAGCGTCGGACGGGTAACCTACGAGCAGTACTTC. It is translated as CASSVGRVTYEQYF.

CDR3 region: CASSERHEQFF. CDR3 DNA sequence: TGTGCCAGCAGTGAGCGCCATGAGCAGTTCTTC. The chain has TRBV25-1 and TRBJ2-1; D gene uncertain. From germline, CDR1 is MGHDK and CDR2 SYGVNS. The CDR3 has 11 residues. Trimming stripped 3 bases from V and 8 bases from J, with 5 bases between.

This clonotype was counted many times. The chain joins TRBV20-1 to TRBJ2-7; no firm D call. CDR1 is DFQATT, CDR2 SNEGSKA, per germline (reference sequence). V lost 1 base and J lost 3, with 4 bases in between. The CDR3 has 11 amino acids. The CDR3 DNA reads as TGCAGTGCTAGAGGACTCTACGAGCAGTACTTC. Protein product: CSARGLYEQYF.

This rearrangement joins TRBV20-1 to TRBJ2-3, with 7 bases aligning to TRBD2. The CDR3 is made up of 15 amino acids. Trimming at V came to 6 bases and at J to 1 base, leaving 10 bases not matched to a gene. Germline V gene sequence: CDR1 DFQATT, CDR2 SNEGSKA (reference sequence). The CDR3 DNA reads as TGCAGTGCCCCTTCTGGTCTAGCGGGCACAGATACGCAGTATTTT. Translated: CSAPSGLAGTDTQYF.

This rearrangement joins TRBV2 to TRBJ2-1, with unresolved D. V lost 5 bases and J 9 bases, leaving 14 bases between the germline ends. This CDR3 has 13 residues. CDR1 and CDR2 from the germline V gene are SNHLY and FYNNEI. The CDR3 sequence is CASSLFSFGEQFF. The CDR3, as DNA: TGTGCCAGCAGTCTATTCTCCTTCGGTGAGCAGTTCTTC.